The sequence of this T cell receptor (beta chain) was determined in a study of blood T cell repertoires in COVID-19. J gave up 7 bases and V 5 bases, and 11 bases lay outside the gene matches. The CDR3 totals 15 residues. Germline loops: CDR1 SGHTA, CDR2 FQGNSA. Some clones are missing from TCRdb's copy, which holds only in-frame ones; the method was immunoSEQ multiplex PCR. The sample has 250,000 to 350,000 clones, around 87% seen once. Self-reported history from a screening survey and questionnaire set each donor's cohort. The sample taken for sequencing was PBMCs or T cells enriched from blood (not recorded which). This receptor was obtained from a woman aged 18-30 years who had recovered from COVID-19. The chain is built from TRBV7-2 and TRBJ2-7, with 10 bases lining up with TRBD2. This chain's CDR3 is CASSVSGGRRGEQYF. As DNA, the CDR3 is TGTGCCAGCAGCGTTAGCGGGGGGCGCCGGGGGGAGCAGTACTTC.